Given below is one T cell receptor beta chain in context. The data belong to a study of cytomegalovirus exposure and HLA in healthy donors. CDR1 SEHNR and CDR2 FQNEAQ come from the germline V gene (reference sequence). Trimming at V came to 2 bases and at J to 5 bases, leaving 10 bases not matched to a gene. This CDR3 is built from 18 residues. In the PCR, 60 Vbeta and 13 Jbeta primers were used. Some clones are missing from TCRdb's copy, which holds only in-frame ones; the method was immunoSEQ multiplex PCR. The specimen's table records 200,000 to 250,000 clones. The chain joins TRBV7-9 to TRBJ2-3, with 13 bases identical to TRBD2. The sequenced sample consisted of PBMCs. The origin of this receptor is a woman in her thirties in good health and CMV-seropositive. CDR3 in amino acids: CASSLWGSGTSGIDTQYF. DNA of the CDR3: TGTGCCAGCAGCTTATGGGGGTCGGGGACTAGCGGGATAGATACGCAGTATTTT.